This T cell receptor beta chain was found in a study of PD-1 blockade in classical Hodgkin lymphoma. Documented time point: newly diagnosed, previously untreated cHL patient sample. The repertoire was sequenced with immunoSEQ multiplex PCR; TCRdb's copy has only in-frame clones and lacks some. The repertoire includes 45,000 or so clones, under 95% of them detected once, and about 5.3% sits in the top ten. The CDR3 contains 16 residues. V gave up 7 bases and J gave up 6 bases; unmatched junction bases: 14. Germline CDR1 is WSHSY and CDR2 is SAAADI. This receptor was taken from a human donor with classical Hodgkin lymphoma. Specimen: peripheral blood mononuclear cells (PBMCs). V is TRBV10-2 and J is TRBJ1-2; the match to TRBD1 covers 10 bases. CDR3 in DNA: TGCGCCAGCAAAACGACAGGGGGCGCAGAATGGGATGGCTACACCTTC. The encoded protein is CASKTTGGAEWDGYTF.